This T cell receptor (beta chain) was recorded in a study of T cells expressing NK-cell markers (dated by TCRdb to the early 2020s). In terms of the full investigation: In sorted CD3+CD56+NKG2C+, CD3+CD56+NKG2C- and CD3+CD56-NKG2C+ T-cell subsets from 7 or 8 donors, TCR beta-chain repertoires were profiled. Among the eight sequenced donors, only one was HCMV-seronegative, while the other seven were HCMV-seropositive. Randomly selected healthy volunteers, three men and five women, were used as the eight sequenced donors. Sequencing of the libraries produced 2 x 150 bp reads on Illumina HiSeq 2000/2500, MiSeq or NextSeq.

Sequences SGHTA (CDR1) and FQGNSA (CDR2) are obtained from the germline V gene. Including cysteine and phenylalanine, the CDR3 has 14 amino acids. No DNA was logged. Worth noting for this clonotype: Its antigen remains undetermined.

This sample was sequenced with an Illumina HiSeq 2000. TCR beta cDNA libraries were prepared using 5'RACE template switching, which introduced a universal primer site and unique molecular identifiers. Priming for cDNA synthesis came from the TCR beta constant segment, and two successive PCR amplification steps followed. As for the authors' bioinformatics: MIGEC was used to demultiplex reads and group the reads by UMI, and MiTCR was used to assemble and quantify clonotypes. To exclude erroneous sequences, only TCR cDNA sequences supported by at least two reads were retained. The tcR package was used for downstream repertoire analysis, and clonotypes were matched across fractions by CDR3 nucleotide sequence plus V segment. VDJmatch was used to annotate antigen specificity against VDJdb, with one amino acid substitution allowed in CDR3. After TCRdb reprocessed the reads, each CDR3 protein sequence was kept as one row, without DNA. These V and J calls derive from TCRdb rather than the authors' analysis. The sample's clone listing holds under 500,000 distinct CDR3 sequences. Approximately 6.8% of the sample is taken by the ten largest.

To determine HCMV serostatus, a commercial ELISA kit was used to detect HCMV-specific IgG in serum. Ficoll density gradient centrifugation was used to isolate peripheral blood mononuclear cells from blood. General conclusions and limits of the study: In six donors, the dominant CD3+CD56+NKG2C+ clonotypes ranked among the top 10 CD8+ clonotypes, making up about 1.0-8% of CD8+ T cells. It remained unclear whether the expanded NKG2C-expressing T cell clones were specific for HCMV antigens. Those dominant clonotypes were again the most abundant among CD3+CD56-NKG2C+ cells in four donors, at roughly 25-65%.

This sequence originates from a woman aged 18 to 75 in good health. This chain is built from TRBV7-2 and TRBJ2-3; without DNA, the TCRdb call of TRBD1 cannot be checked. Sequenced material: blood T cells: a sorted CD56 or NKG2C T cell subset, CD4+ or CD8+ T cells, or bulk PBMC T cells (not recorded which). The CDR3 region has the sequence CASSPSFPPATQYF.